This T cell receptor beta chain was captured in a study of vaccination and CD4 T cells after COVID-19. Sequencing of the DNA from cultured CD4+ T cells was carried out with the Oncomine TCR Beta short-read assay. Each CDR3 protein gets one entry after TCRdb re-called the PCR reads with MiXCR. The data show roughly 14,000 distinct CDR3 sequences, 42% seen once. Treatment defined: approximately nine-day PBMC culture with coronavirus spike peptide pools or control peptides (ViraFEST assay). Notes on this clonotype: Its specificity is unknown.

CDR1 and CDR2 (germline): DFQATT, SNEGSKA (reference sequence). The CDR3 has 15 residues. The V gene end was trimmed by 6 bases and the J gene end by 2 bases; junction bases not matched to a gene: 11. The receptor was isolated from a human donor who had recovered from COVID-19. The specimen comprised CD4+ T cells from blood, cultured in vitro, sampled before SARS-CoV-2 vaccination. The V and J genes are TRBV20-1 and TRBJ2-7; 9 bases are shared with TRBD1. CDR3 in amino acids: CSAKPRDRAAYEQYF. CDR3 sequence (DNA): TGCAGTGCAAAGCCCCGGGACAGGGCCGCCTACGAGCAGTACTTC.